Following are 7 T cell receptor beta chains from one sample sequenced in a study of T-cell reconstitution after alpha-beta-depleted transplantation in children. The study, taken as a whole, reports: By one year post-transplant, T-cell counts and diversity largely arose from T cells that were newly produced.

These TCRs are of unknown antigen specificity. Molecular barcoding with unique molecular identifiers was used for the TCRbeta library. TCRdb re-called the PCR reads with MiXCR, one entry per CDR3 protein. The sample contains hundreds of thousands of distinct CDR3 sequences, approximately 7.3% of which appear only once. Here the sequenced sample was peripheral blood, taken 360 days after TCRalphabeta/CD19-depleted stem cell transplant. The receptors were sampled from a female patient aged 2 to 10 who had a stem cell transplant for Fanconi anemia, so the T cells may come from the graft donor.

This clonotype has a count of ten or more. This chain uses TRBV29-1 with TRBJ2-7, with 11 bases identical to TRBD2. The germline V gene has CDR1 SQVTM and CDR2 ANQGSEA. This CDR3 has 13 residues. J gave up 3 bases and V 4 bases, and 2 bases lay outside the gene matches. The CDR3 spells CSVGGLADYEQYF. DNA for the CDR3: TGCAGCGTTGGGGGACTAGCGGACTACGAGCAGTACTTC.

This clonotype was recorded at least ten times. V and J are TRBV12-3 or TRBV12-4 and TRBJ1-6, with TRBD1 as a possible D gene (6 bases). V was cut by 6 bases and J by 9 bases, with 15 bases left in between. The length of the CDR3 is 14 residues. CDR3 in amino acids: CASSSQGWGSPLHF. The CDR3 coding sequence is TGTGCCAGCAGCTCACAGGGCTGGGGTTCACCCCTCCACTTT.

This clonotype has only a few counts. This sequence joins TRBV20-1 and TRBJ2-7; no clear D gene. This CDR3 region has 14 residues. Germline V gives CDR1 DFQATT, CDR2 SNEGSKA (reference sequence). Trimming took off 0 bases at V and 2 bases at J, with 11 bases between the two ends. CDR3 nucleotide sequence: TGCAGTGCTAGAGATCCAGGACCGGCCTACGAGCAGTACTTC. Translated: CSARDPGPAYEQYF.

Only a few counts were recorded for this clonotype. The chain joins TRBV30 to TRBJ2-5; no firm D call. The CDR3 runs 13 residues. The germline V gene encodes CDR1 GTSNPN and CDR2 SVGIG (reference sequence). The germline V and J ends were trimmed by 0 bases and 2 bases, with 7 bases remaining between them. DNA of the CDR3: TGTGCCTGGAGTGTAATGGATCAAGAGACCCAGTACTTC. This encodes CAWSVMDQETQYF.

The table lists this clonotype with many counts. The rearrangement joins TRBV11-1 to TRBJ2-1; 8 nucleotides line up with TRBD2. Trimming removed 2 bases from V and 0 bases from J; junction bases left unmatched: 6. This CDR3 has 17 residues. Germline lookup yields CDR1 SGHAT and CDR2 FQDESV (reference sequence). DNA for the CDR3: TGTGCCAGCAGCTTATCAGTAAGCGGGAGCTCCTACAATGAGCAGTTCTTC. Translated: CASSLSVSGSSYNEQFF.

This clonotype was counted at least ten times. The chain carries TRBV20-1 and TRBJ1-2; TRBD1 aligns across 8 bases. Losses at the gene ends were 6 bases for V and 11 bases for J; bases not matched to a gene: 11. From germline, CDR1 is DFQATT and CDR2 SNEGSKA (reference sequence). This CDR3 has 12 residues. The CDR3 DNA reads TGCAGTGCCGAGGGACAGGACGATTTATACACCTTC. It translates to CSAEGQDDLYTF.

This clonotype was picked up a small number of times. The rearrangement uses TRBV7-2 and TRBJ1-2; D gene unclear. V gave up 5 bases and J gave up 10 bases, with 17 bases separating them. Germline lookup yields CDR1 SGHTA and CDR2 FQGNSA. CDR3 size: 13 residues. Here the CDR3 reads CASSLPGRDDYTF. CDR3 bases: TGTGCCAGCAGCCTCCCGGGAAGGGATGACTACACCTTC.